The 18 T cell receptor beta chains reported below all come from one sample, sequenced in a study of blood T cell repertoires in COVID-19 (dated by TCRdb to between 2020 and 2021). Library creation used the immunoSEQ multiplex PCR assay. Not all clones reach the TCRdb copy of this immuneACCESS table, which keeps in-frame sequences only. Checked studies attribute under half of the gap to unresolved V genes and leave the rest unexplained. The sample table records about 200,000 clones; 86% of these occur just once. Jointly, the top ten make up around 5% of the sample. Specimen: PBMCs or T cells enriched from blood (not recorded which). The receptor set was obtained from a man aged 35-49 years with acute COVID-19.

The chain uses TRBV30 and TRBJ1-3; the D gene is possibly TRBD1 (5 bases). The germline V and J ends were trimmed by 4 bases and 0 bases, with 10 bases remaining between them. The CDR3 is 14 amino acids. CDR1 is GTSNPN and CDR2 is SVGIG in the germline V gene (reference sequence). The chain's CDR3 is CAWTPGGSGNTIYF. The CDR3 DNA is TGTGCCTGGACCCCGGGGGGCTCTGGAAACACCATATATTTT.

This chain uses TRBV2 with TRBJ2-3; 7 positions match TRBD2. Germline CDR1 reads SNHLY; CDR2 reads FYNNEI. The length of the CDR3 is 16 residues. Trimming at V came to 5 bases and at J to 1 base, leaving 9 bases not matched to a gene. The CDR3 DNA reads TGTGCCAGCAGTCGCGGACTAGTCGGGGGCACAGATACGCAGTATTTT. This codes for CASSRGLVGGTDTQYF.

This CDR3 reads CASSLYVSTEAFF. CDR3 DNA sequence: TGTGCCAGCAGTTTATATGTGAGCACTGAAGCTTTCTTT. V usage is TRBV27 and J usage is TRBJ1-1; D remains ambiguous. In germline, CDR1 is MNHEY, CDR2 SMNVEV (reference sequence). This CDR3 comprises 13 residues. Trimming took off 1 base at V and 4 bases at J, with 7 bases between the two ends.

CDR3 bases: TGTGCCAGCAGTTTAGGTCTGCAAGAGACCCAGTACTTC. Protein product: CASSLGLQETQYF. V and J are TRBV12-3 or TRBV12-4 and TRBJ2-5, with D hard to call. This CDR3 contains 13 residues. V gave up 1 base and J gave up 2 bases, with 5 bases separating them.

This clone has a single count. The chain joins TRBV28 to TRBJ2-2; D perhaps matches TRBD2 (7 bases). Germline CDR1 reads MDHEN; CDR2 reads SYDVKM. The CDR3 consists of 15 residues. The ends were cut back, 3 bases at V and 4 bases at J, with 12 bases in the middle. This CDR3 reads CASSLGGARTGELFF. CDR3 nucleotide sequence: TGTGCCAGCAGTTTGGGGGGGGCGCGCACCGGGGAGCTGTTTTTT.

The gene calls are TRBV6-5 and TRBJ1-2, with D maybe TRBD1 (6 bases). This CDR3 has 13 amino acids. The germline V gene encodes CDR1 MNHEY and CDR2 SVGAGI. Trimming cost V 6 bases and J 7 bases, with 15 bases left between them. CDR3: CASSLGGPSGYTF. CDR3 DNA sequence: TGTGCCAGCAGCCTCGGGGGGCCGTCTGGCTACACCTTC.

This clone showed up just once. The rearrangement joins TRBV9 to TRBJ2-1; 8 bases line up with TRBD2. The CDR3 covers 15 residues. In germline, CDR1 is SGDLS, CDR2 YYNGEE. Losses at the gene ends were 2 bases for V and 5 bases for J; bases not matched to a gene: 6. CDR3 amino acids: CASSVSLAGNNEQFF. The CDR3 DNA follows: TGTGCCAGCAGCGTTAGCCTAGCGGGCAACAATGAGCAGTTCTTC. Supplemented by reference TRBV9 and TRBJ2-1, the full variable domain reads DSGVTQTPKHLITATGQRVTLRCSPRSGDLSVYWYQQSLDQGLQFLIQYYNGEERAKGNILERFSAQQFPDLHSELNLSSLELGDSALYFCASSVSLAGNNEQFFGPGTRLTVL.

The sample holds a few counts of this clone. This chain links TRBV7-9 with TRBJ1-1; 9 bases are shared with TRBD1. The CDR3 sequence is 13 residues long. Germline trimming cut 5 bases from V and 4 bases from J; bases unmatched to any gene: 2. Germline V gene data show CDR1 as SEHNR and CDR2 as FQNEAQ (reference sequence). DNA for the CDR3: TGTGCCAGCAGCGGGACAGGGCCCACTGAAGCTTTCTTT. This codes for CASSGTGPTEAFF.

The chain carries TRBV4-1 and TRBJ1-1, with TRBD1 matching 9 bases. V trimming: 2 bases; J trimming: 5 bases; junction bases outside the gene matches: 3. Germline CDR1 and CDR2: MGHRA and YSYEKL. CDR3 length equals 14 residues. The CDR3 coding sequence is TGCGCCAGCAGCCAAACAGGGGGCTGGACTGAAGCTTTCTTT. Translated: CASSQTGGWTEAFF.

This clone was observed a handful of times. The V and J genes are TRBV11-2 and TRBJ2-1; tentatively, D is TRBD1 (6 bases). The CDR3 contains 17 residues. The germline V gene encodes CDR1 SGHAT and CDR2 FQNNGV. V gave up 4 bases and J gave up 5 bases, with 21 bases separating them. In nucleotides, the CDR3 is TGTGCCAGCAGCTCCACTGCTATGGGGGCAGGCGACAATGAGCAGTTCTTC. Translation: CASSSTAMGAGDNEQFF.

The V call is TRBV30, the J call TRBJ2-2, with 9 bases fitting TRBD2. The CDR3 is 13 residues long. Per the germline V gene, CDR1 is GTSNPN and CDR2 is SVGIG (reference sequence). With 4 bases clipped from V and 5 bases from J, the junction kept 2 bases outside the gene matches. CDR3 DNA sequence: TGTGCCTGGATGAGCGGGAGGACCGGGGAGCTGTTTTTT. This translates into CAWMSGRTGELFF.

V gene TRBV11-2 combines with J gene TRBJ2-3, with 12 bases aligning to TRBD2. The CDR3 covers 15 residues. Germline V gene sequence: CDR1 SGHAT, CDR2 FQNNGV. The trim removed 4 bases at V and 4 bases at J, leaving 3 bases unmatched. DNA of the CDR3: TGTGCCAGCAGCTACCGACTAGCGGGAGCAGATACGCAGTATTTT. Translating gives CASSYRLAGADTQYF.

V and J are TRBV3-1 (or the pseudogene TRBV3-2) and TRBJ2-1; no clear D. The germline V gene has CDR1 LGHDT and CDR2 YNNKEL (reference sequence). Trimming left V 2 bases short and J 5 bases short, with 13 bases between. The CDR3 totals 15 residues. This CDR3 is CASSQQGRSNNEQFF. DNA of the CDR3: TGTGCCAGCAGCCAACAAGGAAGGAGCAACAATGAGCAGTTCTTC.

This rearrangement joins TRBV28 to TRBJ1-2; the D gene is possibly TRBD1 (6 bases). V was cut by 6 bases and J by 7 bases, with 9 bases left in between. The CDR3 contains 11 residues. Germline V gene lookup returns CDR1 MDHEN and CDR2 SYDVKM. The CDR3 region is CASSYRVGYTF. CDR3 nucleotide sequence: TGTGCCAGCAGCTACAGGGTTGGCTACACCTTC.

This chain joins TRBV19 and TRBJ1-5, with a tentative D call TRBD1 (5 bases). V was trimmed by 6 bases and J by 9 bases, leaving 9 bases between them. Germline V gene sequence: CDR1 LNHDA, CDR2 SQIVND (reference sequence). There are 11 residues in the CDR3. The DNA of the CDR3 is TGTGCCAGTAGCGCAGGGCCGCCCCAGCATTTT. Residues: CASSAGPPQHF.

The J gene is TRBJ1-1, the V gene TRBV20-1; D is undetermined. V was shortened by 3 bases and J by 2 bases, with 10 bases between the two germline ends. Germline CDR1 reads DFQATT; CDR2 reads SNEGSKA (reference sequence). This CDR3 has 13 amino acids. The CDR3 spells CSASVLINTEAFF. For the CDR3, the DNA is TGCAGTGCTAGTGTCTTAATAAACACTGAAGCTTTCTTT.

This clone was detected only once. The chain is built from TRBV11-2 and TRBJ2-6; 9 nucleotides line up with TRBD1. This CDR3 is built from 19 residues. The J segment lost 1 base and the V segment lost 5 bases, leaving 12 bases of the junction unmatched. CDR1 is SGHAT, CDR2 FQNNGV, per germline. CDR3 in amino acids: CASSRPTGGLLSGANVLTF. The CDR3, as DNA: TGTGCCAGCAGCCGACCAACAGGGGGCCTGTTATCTGGGGCCAACGTCCTGACTTTC.

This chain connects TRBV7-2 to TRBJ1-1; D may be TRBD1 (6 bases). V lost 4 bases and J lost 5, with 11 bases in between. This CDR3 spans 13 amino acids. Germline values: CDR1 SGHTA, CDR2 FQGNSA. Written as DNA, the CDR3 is TGTGCCAGCAGCTCTCAACAGGGAACTGAAGCTTTCTTT. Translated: CASSSQQGTEAFF.